A single sample gave rise to the 20 T cell receptor beta chains below, sequenced in a study of cytomegalovirus exposure and HLA in healthy donors. The PCR used 60 Vbeta and 13 Jbeta primers. The data were produced by immunoSEQ multiplex PCR, yet TCRdb's version contains in-frame clones alone and is incomplete. The sample records 120,000 to 150,000 clones, roughly 76% being singletons. The sample consisted of PBMCs. These receptors were collected from a young woman in good health and CMV-seronegative.

CDR3 in DNA: TGTGCCTGGAGTTTGAGCTACGAGCAGTACTTC. It yields the protein CAWSLSYEQYF. The genes are TRBV30 and TRBJ2-7; D unresolved. The germline gives CDR1 GTSNPN, CDR2 SVGIG (reference sequence). Trimming removed 2 bases from V and 3 bases from J, with 5 bases in between. The CDR3 consists of 11 residues.

The chain employs TRBV9 and TRBJ1-3; D is unresolved. Germline V CDR1 and CDR2: SGDLS, YYNGEE. The CDR3 runs 14 residues. The V and J ends lost 3 bases and 0 bases respectively, with 7 bases between them. The CDR3 loop is CASSDLYSGNTIYF. In DNA form, the CDR3 reads TGTGCCAGCAGCGATCTCTACTCTGGAAACACCATATATTTT.

The chain carries TRBV5-6 and TRBJ2-3, with D unresolved. The V gene's germline CDR1 is SGHDT and CDR2 YYEEEE. V was clipped by 0 bases and J by 2 bases, with 7 bases between them. The CDR3 sequence is 14 residues long. The CDR3 coding sequence is TGTGCCAGCAGCTTGGATCTAGACACAGATACGCAGTATTTT. This translates into CASSLDLDTDTQYF.

The chain uses TRBV7-9 and TRBJ1-2; 9 nucleotides line up with TRBD1. This CDR3 has 13 residues. V lost 5 bases, J lost 6 bases, and 4 bases stayed unmatched. The V gene's germline CDR1 is SEHNR and CDR2 FQNEAQ (reference sequence). CDR3 DNA: TGTGCCAGCAGCCCGGGACAGGGAGATGGCTACACCTTC. This translates into CASSPGQGDGYTF.

The genes are TRBV30 and TRBJ2-5, with D possibly being TRBD1 (6 bases). CDR3 length: 14 amino acids. Germline V gives CDR1 GTSNPN, CDR2 SVGIG (reference sequence). The V end lost 1 base, the J end lost 2 bases, and 11 bases lay between the germline ends. The DNA of the CDR3 is TGTGCCTGGAGTGGCCAGGGGAATCAAGAGACCCAGTACTTC. This translates into CAWSGQGNQETQYF.

The chain uses TRBV5-1 and TRBJ1-3; unclear D gene. V lost 2 bases and J lost 2, with 11 bases in between. This CDR3 is 15 amino acids long. Germline V lookup: CDR1 SGHRS, CDR2 YFSETQ. CDR3 in DNA: TGCGCCAGCAGCTTCTCTGGTAGCGCTGGAAACACCATATATTTT. It encodes CASSFSGSAGNTIYF.

The J gene is TRBJ1-1, the V gene TRBV9, with D maybe TRBD1 (5 bases). Germline V gives CDR1 SGDLS, CDR2 YYNGEE. Trimming took off 4 bases at V and 3 bases at J, with 10 bases between the two ends. The CDR3 spans 13 residues. The CDR3 region has the DNA TGTGCCAGCAGCCTTGGGGCAGACACTGAAGCTTTCTTT. Translated: CASSLGADTEAFF.

The gene calls are TRBV5-4 and TRBJ2-1; 8 bases map to TRBD1. Germline-derived CDR1 and CDR2 are SGHNT and YYREEE (reference sequence). CDR3 length: 15 residues. Trimming at V came to 2 bases and at J to 4 bases, leaving 5 bases not matched to a gene. The CDR3 coding sequence is TGTGCCAGCAGCTTTCCGGGACAGGCGTACAATGAGCAGTTCTTC. Translation gives CASSFPGQAYNEQFF.

The genes are TRBV30 and TRBJ1-4; unclear D gene. The CDR3 contains 15 residues. Trimming took off 2 bases at V and 4 bases at J, with 14 bases between the two ends. Germline-derived CDR1 and CDR2 are GTSNPN and SVGIG (reference sequence). CDR3: CAWSPPPGFNEKLFF. Here the CDR3 DNA reads TGTGCCTGGAGTCCCCCTCCGGGGTTTAATGAAAAACTGTTTTTT.

The CDR3 reads CAWRAGVTYF. CDR3 DNA sequence: TGTGCCTGGAGGGCGGGGGTTACATACTTC. The chain joins TRBV30 to TRBJ2-5; 7 bases map to TRBD2. Unmatched junction bases numbered 6, after V lost 3 bases and J lost 14 bases. CDR3 length equals 10 residues. In germline, CDR1 is GTSNPN, CDR2 SVGIG (reference sequence).

This chain uses TRBV6-6 with TRBJ1-6; TRBD1 matches at 7 bases. The CDR3 extends over 15 amino acids. With 3 bases clipped from V and 10 bases from J, the junction kept 9 bases outside the gene matches. In germline, CDR1 is MNHNY, CDR2 SVGAGI (reference sequence). The CDR3 DNA sequence: TGTGCCAGCAGTTATCCCGGGACAGACAAATCACCCCTCCACTTT. Protein sequence: CASSYPGTDKSPLHF.

The V call is TRBV9, the J call TRBJ1-1; 9 positions agree with TRBD1. With 6 bases clipped from V and 9 bases from J, the junction kept 9 bases outside the gene matches. Germline-derived CDR1 and CDR2 are SGDLS and YYNGEE. This CDR3 has 13 residues. In DNA form, the CDR3 reads TGTGCCAGCACAGGGGACAGGGAAATTCAAGCTTTCTTT. Translated, it gives CASTGDREIQAFF.

This chain uses TRBV4-1 with TRBJ1-1; D possibly corresponds to TRBD1 (6 bases). Germline V gives CDR1 MGHRA, CDR2 YSYEKL. CDR3 length: 14 amino acids. Trimming shortened V by 0 bases and J by 3 bases, and 8 bases separated the two germline ends. CDR3 sequence (DNA): TGCGCCAGCAGCCAAGAAAAGGGGGACACTGAAGCTTTCTTT. This gives the protein CASSQEKGDTEAFF.

The chain carries TRBV7-9 and TRBJ1-2; 7 nucleotides align to TRBD1. The length of the CDR3 is 15 residues. With 5 bases clipped from V and 5 bases from J, the junction kept 11 bases outside the gene matches. CDR1 SEHNR and CDR2 FQNEAQ come from the germline V gene (reference sequence). In nucleotides, the CDR3 is TGTGCCAGCAGCCTTGTGGGACAGCTAAGTTATGGCTACACCTTC. Its protein is CASSLVGQLSYGYTF.

The chain carries TRBV11-2 and TRBJ1-2; no clear D gene. Trimming took 4 bases from V and 6 from J, leaving 12 bases between them. CDR3 length: 13 amino acids. CDR1 is SGHAT and CDR2 is FQNNGV in the germline V gene. The CDR3 DNA is TGTGCCAGCAGCTCCCTAAAGTATAATGGCTACACCTTC. It is translated as CASSSLKYNGYTF.

This sequence joins TRBV15 and TRBJ2-1; D unclear. CDR3 size: 14 residues. CDR1 is LNHNV, CDR2 YYDKDF, per germline (reference sequence). Trimming stripped 0 bases from V and 6 bases from J, with 9 bases between. CDR3 nucleotides: TGTGCCACCAGCAGAGATAGAGGATCCAATGAGCAGTTCTTC. It is translated as CATSRDRGSNEQFF.

The chain links TRBV13 to TRBJ2-2; 7 nucleotides agree with TRBD2. Germline V gene data show CDR1 as PRHDT and CDR2 as FYEKMQ (reference sequence). The CDR3 length is 16 residues. V dropped 6 bases and J dropped 3; count of bases not matched to a gene: 10. The CDR3 here is CASRRGTQRDTGELFF. CDR3 DNA sequence: TGTGCCAGCAGGCGGGGGACCCAAAGGGACACCGGGGAGCTGTTTTTT.

The J gene is TRBJ2-5, the V gene TRBV2; no firm D call. The V gene's germline CDR1 is SNHLY and CDR2 FYNNEI. The CDR3 covers 12 residues. V shed 7 bases and J shed 4 bases, with 10 bases lying between them. Here the CDR3 reads CASTELTETQYF. CDR3 DNA: TGTGCCAGCACGGAGCTGACAGAGACCCAGTACTTC.

The chain employs TRBV5-1 and TRBJ2-7; 8 bases match TRBD1. The J segment lost 2 bases and the V segment lost 2 bases, leaving 3 bases of the junction unmatched. Germline CDR1 SGHRS, CDR2 YFSETQ. The CDR3 loop spans 14 amino acids. CDR3 sequence reads: CASSFRDRTYEQYF. The CDR3 region has the DNA TGCGCCAGCAGCTTCCGGGACAGGACCTACGAGCAGTACTTC.

V usage is TRBV5-1 and J usage is TRBJ1-2, with D maybe TRBD1 (5 bases). This CDR3 has 12 amino acids. V lost 0 bases and J lost 8, with 8 bases in between. Germline CDR1 is SGHRS and CDR2 is YFSETQ. In DNA, the CDR3 is TGCGCCAGCAGCTTGGTGGGGGGAGGCTACACCTTC. This encodes CASSLVGGGYTF.